The 4 T cell receptor beta chains reported below all come from one sample, sequenced in a study of cytomegalovirus exposure and HLA in healthy donors. The PCR was carried out with 60 Vbeta primers and 13 Jbeta primers. Some clones are missing from TCRdb's copy, which holds only in-frame ones; the method was immunoSEQ multiplex PCR. The sample carries about 200,000 clones, 75% to 90% recorded once. Sequenced material: PBMCs. All receptors come from a young man in good health and CMV-seronegative.

J is TRBJ2-7 and V is TRBV4-3; weak D call: TRBD1 (5 bases). Trimming cost V 0 bases and J 3 bases, with 12 bases left between them. Germline V CDR1 and CDR2: LGHNA, YSLEER. CDR3 length: 15 residues. CDR3 nucleotide sequence: TGCGCCAGCAGCCAAGATCTCCAGGGTAACTACGAGCAGTACTTC. Translated: CASSQDLQGNYEQYF.

This chain connects TRBV5-4 to TRBJ2-3, with 15 bases fitting TRBD2. The CDR3 is made up of 16 amino acids. V lost 4 bases and J lost 7; bases outside the gene matches: 7. The germline V gene encodes CDR1 SGHNT and CDR2 YYREEE (reference sequence). Written as DNA, the CDR3 is TGTGCCAGCAGCCCCGGGACTAGCGGGAGGAGGAATACGCAGTATTTT. Translated: CASSPGTSGRRNTQYF. The full variable domain, completed using reference TRBV5-4 and TRBJ2-3, is ETGVTQSPTHLIKTRGQQVTLRCSSQSGHNTVSWYQQALGQGPQFIFQYYREEENGRGNFPPRFSGLQFPNYSSELNVNALELDDSALYLCASSPGTSGRRNTQYFGPGTRLTVL.

This chain connects TRBV10-2 to TRBJ2-7; D is possibly TRBD1 (8 bases). Germline V gene lookup returns CDR1 WSHSY and CDR2 SAAADI. V lost 6 bases and J lost 2, with 17 bases in between. The CDR3 is 15 amino acids. This CDR3 is CASSGGTGVTYEQYF. Here the CDR3 DNA reads TGCGCCAGCAGCGGGGGGACAGGTGTTACCTACGAGCAGTACTTC.

This chain links TRBV11-3 with TRBJ2-5, with 7 bases lining up with TRBD2. Germline CDR1 is SGHNT and CDR2 is YENEEA. The CDR3 totals 14 residues. The junction had 1 base not matched to a gene; V was cut back by 0 bases and J by 3 bases. CDR3 bases: TGTGCCAGCAGCTTAGAGAGCGGGGAAGAGACCCAGTACTTC. Encoded protein: CASSLESGEETQYF.